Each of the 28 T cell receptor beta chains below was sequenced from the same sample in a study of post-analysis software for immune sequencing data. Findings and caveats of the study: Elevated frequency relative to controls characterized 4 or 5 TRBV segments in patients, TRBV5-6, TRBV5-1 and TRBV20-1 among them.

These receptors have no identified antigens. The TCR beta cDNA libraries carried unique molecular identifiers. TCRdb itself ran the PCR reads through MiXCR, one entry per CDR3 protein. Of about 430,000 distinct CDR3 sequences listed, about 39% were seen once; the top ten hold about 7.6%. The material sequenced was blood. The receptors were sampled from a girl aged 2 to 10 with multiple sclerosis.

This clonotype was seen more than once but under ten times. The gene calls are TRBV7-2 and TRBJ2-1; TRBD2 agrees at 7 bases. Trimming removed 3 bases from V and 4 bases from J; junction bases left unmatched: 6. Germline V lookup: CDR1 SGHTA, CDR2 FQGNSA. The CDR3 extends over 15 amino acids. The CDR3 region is CASSFSGLNYNEQFF. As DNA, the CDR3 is TGTGCCAGCAGCTTCTCGGGACTAAATTACAATGAGCAGTTCTTC.

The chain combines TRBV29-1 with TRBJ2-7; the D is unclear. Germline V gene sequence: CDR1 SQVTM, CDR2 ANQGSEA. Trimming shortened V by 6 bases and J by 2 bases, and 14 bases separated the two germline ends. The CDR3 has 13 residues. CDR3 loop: CSVQDSVPYEQYF. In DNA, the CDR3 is TGCAGCGTCCAAGACTCGGTCCCCTACGAGCAGTACTTC.

CDR3: CASSLGHLLYQETQYF. CDR3 sequence (DNA): TGTGCCAGCAGCTTGGGACACCTTTTGTACCAAGAGACCCAGTACTTC. The chain links TRBV7-2 to TRBJ2-5, with D perhaps TRBD1 (6 bases). CDR3 length: 16 residues. V lost 3 bases to trimming and J lost 0 bases, with 14 bases between them. From germline, CDR1 is SGHTA and CDR2 FQGNSA.

CDR3 in DNA: TGCAGTGCTCCTAGCGAGGGGACCCAGTACTTC. This gives the protein CSAPSEGTQYF. The chain joins TRBV20-1 to TRBJ2-7; possible D gene TRBD2, 6 bases. The better agreement between TRBJ2-5 and the DNA end casts doubt on the J call. This CDR3 region has 11 residues. From germline, CDR1 is DFQATT and CDR2 SNEGSKA (reference sequence).

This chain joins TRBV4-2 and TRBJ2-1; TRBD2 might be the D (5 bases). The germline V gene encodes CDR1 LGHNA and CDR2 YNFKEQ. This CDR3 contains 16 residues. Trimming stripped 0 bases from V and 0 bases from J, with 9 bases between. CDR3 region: CASSQEYGDSYNEQFF. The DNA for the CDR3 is TGTGCCAGCAGCCAAGAGTACGGGGACTCCTACAATGAGCAGTTCTTC.

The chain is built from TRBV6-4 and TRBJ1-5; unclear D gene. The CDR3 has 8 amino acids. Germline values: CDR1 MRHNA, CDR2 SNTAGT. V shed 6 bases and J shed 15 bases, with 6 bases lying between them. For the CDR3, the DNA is TGTGCCAGCAGCCCTGCGCATTTT. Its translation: CASSPAHF.

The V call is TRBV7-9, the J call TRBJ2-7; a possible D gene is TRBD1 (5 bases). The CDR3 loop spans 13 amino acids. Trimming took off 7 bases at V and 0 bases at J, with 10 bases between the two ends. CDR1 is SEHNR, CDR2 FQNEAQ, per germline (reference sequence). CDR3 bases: TGTGCCAGCAACAGGCCGAGCTCCTACGAGCAGTACTTC. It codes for CASNRPSSYEQYF.

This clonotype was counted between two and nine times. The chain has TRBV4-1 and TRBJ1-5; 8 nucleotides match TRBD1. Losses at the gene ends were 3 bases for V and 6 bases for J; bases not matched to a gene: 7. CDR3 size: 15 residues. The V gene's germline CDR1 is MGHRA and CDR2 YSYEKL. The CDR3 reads CASSQTGTGGQPQHF. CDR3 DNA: TGCGCCAGCAGCCAGACGGGGACAGGTGGTCAGCCCCAGCATTTT.

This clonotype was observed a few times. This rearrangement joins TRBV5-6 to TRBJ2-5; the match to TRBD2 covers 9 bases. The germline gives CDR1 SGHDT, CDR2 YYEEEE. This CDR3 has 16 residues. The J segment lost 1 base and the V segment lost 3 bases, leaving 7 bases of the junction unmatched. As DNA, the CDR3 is TGTGCCAGCAGCTGGCGACTAGCGGACTTCCAAGAGACCCAGTACTTC. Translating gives CASSWRLADFQETQYF.

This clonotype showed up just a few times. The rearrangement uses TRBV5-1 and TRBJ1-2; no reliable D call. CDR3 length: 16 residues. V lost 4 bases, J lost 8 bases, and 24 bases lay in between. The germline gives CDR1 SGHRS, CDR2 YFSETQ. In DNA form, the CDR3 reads TGCGCCAGCAGCCCGGGAGGCCCGGGAACATCGCGCGGCTACACCTTC. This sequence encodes CASSPGGPGTSRGYTF.

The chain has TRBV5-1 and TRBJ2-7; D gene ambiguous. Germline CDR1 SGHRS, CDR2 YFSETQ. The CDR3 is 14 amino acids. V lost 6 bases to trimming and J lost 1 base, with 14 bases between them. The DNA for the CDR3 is TGCGCCAGCACCCGTCCTGGATTGTCCTACGAGCAGTACTTC. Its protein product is CASTRPGLSYEQYF.

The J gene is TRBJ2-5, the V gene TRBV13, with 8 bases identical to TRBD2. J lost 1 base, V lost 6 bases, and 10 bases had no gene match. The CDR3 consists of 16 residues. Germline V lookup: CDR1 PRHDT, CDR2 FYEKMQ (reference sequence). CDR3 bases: TGTGCCAGCAGACTTACTAGCGGAGCACTCCAAGAGACCCAGTACTTC. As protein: CASRLTSGALQETQYF.

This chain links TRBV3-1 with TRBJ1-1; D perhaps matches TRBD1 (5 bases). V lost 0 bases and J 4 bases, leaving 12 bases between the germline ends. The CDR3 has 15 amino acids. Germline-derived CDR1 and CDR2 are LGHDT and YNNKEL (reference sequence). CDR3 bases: TGTGCCAGCAGCCAAGACGCCGTCAGGGTCACTGAAGCTTTCTTT. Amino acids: CASSQDAVRVTEAFF.

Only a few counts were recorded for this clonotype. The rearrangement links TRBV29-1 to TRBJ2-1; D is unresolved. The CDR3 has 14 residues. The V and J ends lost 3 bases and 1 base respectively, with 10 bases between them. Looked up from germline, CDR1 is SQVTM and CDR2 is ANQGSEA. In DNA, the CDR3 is TGCAGCGTTGATCTGCTAGAATCCTACAATGAGCAGTTCTTC. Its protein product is CSVDLLESYNEQFF.

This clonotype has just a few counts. For the CDR3, the DNA is TGTGCCAGCAGGTATAGACAGGTCCGCACAGATACGCAGTATTTT. It is translated as CASRYRQVRTDTQYF. The rearrangement uses TRBV6-5 and TRBJ2-3, with D perhaps TRBD1 (6 bases). CDR1 MNHEY and CDR2 SVGAGI come from the germline V gene. This CDR3 spans 15 amino acids. With 6 bases removed from V and 1 base from J, the gap between germline ends came to 14 bases.

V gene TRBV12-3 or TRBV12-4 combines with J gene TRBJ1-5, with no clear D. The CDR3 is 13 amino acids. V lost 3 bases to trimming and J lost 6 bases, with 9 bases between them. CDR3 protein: CASSFRGGQPQHF. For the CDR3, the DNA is TGTGCCAGCAGTTTTCGTGGTGGTCAGCCCCAGCATTTT.

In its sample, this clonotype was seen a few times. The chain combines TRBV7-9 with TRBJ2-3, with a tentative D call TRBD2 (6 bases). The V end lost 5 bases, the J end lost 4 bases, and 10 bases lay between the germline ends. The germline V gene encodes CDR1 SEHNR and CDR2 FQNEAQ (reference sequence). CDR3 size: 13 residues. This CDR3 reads CASSRLVPDTQYF. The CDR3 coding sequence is TGTGCCAGCAGCAGACTAGTCCCAGATACGCAGTATTTT. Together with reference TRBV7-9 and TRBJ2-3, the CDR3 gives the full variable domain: DTGVSQNPRHKITKRGQNVTFRCDPISEHNRLYWYRQTLGQGPEFLTYFQNEAQLEKSRLLSDRFSAERPKGSFSTLEIQRTEQGDSAMYLCASSRLVPDTQYFGPGTRLTVL.

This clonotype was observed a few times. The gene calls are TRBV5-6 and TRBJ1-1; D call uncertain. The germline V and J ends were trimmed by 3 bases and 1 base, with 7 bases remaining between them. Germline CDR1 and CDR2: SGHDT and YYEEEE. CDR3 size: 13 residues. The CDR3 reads CASSWSPNTEAFF. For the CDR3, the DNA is TGTGCCAGCAGCTGGAGCCCGAACACTGAAGCTTTCTTT.

CDR3 loop: CSASLWKGGTDTQYF. The CDR3 DNA reads TGCAGTGCTAGTTTATGGAAAGGGGGCACAGATACGCAGTATTTT. This chain uses TRBV20-1 with TRBJ2-3; tentatively, D is TRBD1 (5 bases). The CDR3 has 15 amino acids. The V and J ends lost 3 bases and 1 base respectively, with 14 bases between them. Germline values: CDR1 DFQATT, CDR2 SNEGSKA (reference sequence).

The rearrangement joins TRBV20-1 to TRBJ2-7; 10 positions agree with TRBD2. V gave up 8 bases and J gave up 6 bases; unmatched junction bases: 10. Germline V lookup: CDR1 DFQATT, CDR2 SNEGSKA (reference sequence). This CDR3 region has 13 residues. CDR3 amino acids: CSTGASGRAEQYF. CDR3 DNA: TGCAGTACGGGGGCTAGCGGGAGAGCCGAGCAGTACTTC.

This CDR3 is CSVHIPAGNTIYF. The DNA of the CDR3 is TGCAGCGTTCACATCCCAGCGGGAAACACCATATATTTT. The chain combines TRBV29-1 with TRBJ1-3; no definite D call. Trimming removed 5 bases at V and 4 bases at J, with 12 bases between. The CDR3 is 13 amino acids. Germline assignment: CDR1 SQVTM and CDR2 ANQGSEA. Based on the CDR3 plus reference TRBV29-1 and TRBJ1-3, the full variable domain is SAVISQKPSRDICQRGTSLTIQCQVDSQVTMMFWYRQQPGQSLTLIATANQGSEATYESGFVIDKFPISRPNLTFSTLTVSNMSPEDSSIYLCSVHIPAGNTIYFGEGSWLTVV.

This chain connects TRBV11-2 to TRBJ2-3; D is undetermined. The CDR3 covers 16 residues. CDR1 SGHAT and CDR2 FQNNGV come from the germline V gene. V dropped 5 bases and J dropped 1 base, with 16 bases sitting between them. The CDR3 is CASSPGGSCCTDTQYF. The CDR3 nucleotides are TGTGCCAGCAGCCCCGGCGGTAGCTGTTGCACAGATACGCAGTATTTT.

The CDR3: CASSSGASGHNEQFF. The CDR3, as DNA: TGTGCCAGCAGCTCTGGGGCTAGCGGACACAATGAGCAGTTCTTC. V and J are TRBV7-3 and TRBJ2-1, with 7 bases identical to TRBD2. Trimming removed 4 bases from V and 5 bases from J; junction bases left unmatched: 8. Germline loops: CDR1 SGHTA, CDR2 FQGTGA. CDR3 size: 15 residues.

The CDR3 region is CASNRLGLQETQYF. CDR3 sequence (DNA): TGTGCCAGCAACCGGCTTGGGTTACAAGAGACCCAGTACTTC. The chain recombines TRBV6-5 with TRBJ2-5; D not certain. This CDR3 has 14 amino acids. V was shortened by 7 bases and J by 2 bases, with 14 bases between the two germline ends. The germline CDR1 and CDR2 sequences are MNHEY and SVGAGI.

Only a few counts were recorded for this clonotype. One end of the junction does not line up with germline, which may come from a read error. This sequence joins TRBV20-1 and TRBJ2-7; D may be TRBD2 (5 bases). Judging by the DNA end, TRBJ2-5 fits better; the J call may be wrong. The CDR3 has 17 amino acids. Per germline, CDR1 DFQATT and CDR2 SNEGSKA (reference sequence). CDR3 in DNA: TGCAGTACTAGAGTGGTGGGCCGGGGTACGAAAAGAGAGACCCAGTACTTC. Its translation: CSTRVVGRGTKRETQYF.

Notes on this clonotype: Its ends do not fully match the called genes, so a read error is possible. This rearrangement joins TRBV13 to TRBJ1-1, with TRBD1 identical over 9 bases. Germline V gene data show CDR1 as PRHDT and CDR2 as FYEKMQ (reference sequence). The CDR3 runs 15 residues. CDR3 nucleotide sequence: TGCGCCAGCAGCTCCCGGACAGGGGTGGGTCCTGGGGCTTTCTTT. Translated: CASSSRTGVGPGAFF.

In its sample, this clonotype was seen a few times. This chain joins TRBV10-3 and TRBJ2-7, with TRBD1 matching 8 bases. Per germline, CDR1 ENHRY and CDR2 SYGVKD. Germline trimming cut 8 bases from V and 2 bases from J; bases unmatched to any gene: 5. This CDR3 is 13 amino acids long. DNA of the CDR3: TGTGCCATCGGGGGGACAGGAACCTACGAGCAGTACTTC. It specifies CAIGGTGTYEQYF.

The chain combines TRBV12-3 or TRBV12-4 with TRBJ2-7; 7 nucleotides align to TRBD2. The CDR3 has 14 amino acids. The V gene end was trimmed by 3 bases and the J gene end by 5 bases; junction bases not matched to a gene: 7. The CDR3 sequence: CASSLGTTYDEQYF. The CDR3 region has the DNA TGTGCCAGCAGTTTGGGGACTACCTACGACGAGCAGTACTTC.